The rows below give T cell receptor beta chains drawn from one sample of a study of shared clonotypes between healthy human individuals. TCRdb keeps only in-frame clones here, not all; method: immunoSEQ multiplex PCR. The repertoire has 560,000 or so clones, 90% to 97% of them found once; the top ten carry about 0.11%. The sequencing sample was made of naive CD8+ T cells sorted from blood. The receptors were gathered from a woman between 25 and 40 years old in good health. Each CDR3 is given with its conserved first and last residue. The order of the fields is D gene, V gene, clone size, J gene, CDR3 protein, CDR3 DNA. A D gene is named only where the DNA matches it firmly. A clone size is listed for some rows: how often the clone was seen (once, few, many), or a class if it is expanded.

TRBD1	TRBV9	-	TRBJ1-4	CASSPGQANEKLFF	TGTGCCAGCAGCCCGGGACAGGCTAATGAAAAACTGTTTTTT
-	TRBV10-2	-	TRBJ2-7	CASSEYGGRSYEQYF	TGCGCCAGCAGTGAGTATGGGGGGCGCTCCTACGAGCAGTACTTC
-	TRBV11-1	once	TRBJ2-7	CASSSPRDGHYEQYF	TGTGCCAGCAGCTCCCCCCGGGACGGACACTACGAGCAGTACTTC
TRBD1	TRBV10-2	-	TRBJ1-1	CASIGRGDTEAFF	TGCGCCAGCATCGGCAGGGGGGACACTGAAGCTTTCTTT
-	TRBV28	-	TRBJ2-6	CASSFQLTGANVLTF	TGTGCCAGCAGTTTCCAGCTAACTGGGGCCAACGTCCTGACTTTC
-	TRBV15	once	TRBJ2-5	CATSRDRGGPETQYF	TGTGCCACCAGCAGAGATAGAGGGGGGCCTGAGACCCAGTACTTC
-	TRBV7-9	-	TRBJ2-3	CASSSLDRLVEYLDTQYF	TGTGCCAGCAGCTCACTTGACCGACTAGTTGAGTATTTGGATACGCAGTATTTT
TRBD2	TRBV7-2	-	TRBJ2-7	CASSRDWASGNSYEQYF	TGTGCCAGCAGCCGAGATTGGGCTAGCGGCAACTCCTACGAGCAGTACTTC
-	TRBV6-1	-	TRBJ1-4	CASSAKRAGVDRLYEKLFF	TGTGCCAGCAGTGCAAAGAGGGCAGGGGTCGATCGCTTATATGAAAAACTGTTTTTT
-	TRBV27	-	TRBJ2-7	CASSLSLDDLTYEQYF	TGTGCCAGCAGTTTATCTCTGGACGATCTTACCTACGAGCAGTACTTC
TRBD1	TRBV25-1	-	TRBJ1-1	CASRGRTGGGDTEAFF	TGTGCCAGCCGGGGGAGGACAGGGGGCGGAGACACTGAAGCTTTCTTT
-	TRBV7-9	-	TRBJ1-1	CASSSWVSTLNTEAFF	TGTGCCAGCAGCTCATGGGTCAGCACTTTGAACACTGAAGCTTTCTTT
-	TRBV27	-	TRBJ2-3	CASSLNADTDTQYF	TGTGCCAGCAGTTTAAACGCAGACACAGATACGCAGTATTTT
TRBD1	TRBV28	-	TRBJ2-2	CASTWDRGTGELFF	TGTGCCAGCACCTGGGACAGGGGCACCGGGGAGCTGTTTTTT
TRBD2	TRBV19	once	TRBJ2-7	CASSPGLGDYEQYF	TGTGCCAGTAGTCCGGGACTAGGAGACTACGAGCAGTACTTC
TRBD2	TRBV7-9	-	TRBJ2-7	CASSGTSGRDSYEQYF	TGTGCCAGCAGCGGGACTAGCGGGAGGGACTCCTACGAGCAGTACTTC
-	TRBV13	-	TRBJ2-7	CASSFGEDNEQYF	TGTGCCAGCAGCTTCGGAGAGGACAACGAGCAGTACTTC
TRBD2	TRBV15	-	TRBJ2-2	CATRSGSETGELFF	TGTGCCACCCGAAGCGGGAGTGAGACCGGGGAGCTGTTTTTT
-	TRBV19	-	TRBJ1-2	CASSIFTASNYGYTF	TGTGCCAGTAGTATTTTCACGGCATCTAACTATGGCTACACCTTC
TRBD1	TRBV7-9	-	TRBJ2-2	CASSIVGQGLAGELFF	TGTGCCAGCAGCATCGTGGGACAGGGTTTAGCCGGGGAGCTGTTTTTT
TRBD1	TRBV7-9	-	TRBJ1-2	CARNRGQGAENYGYTF	TGTGCCAGGAACAGGGGGCAAGGGGCGGAAAATTATGGCTACACCTTC
-	TRBV4-1	-	TRBJ2-5	CASSQARHREGETQYF	TGCGCCAGCAGCCAAGCCCGACACAGGGAGGGCGAGACCCAGTACTTC
TRBD1	TRBV5-5	-	TRBJ1-2	CASSFGDSAYGYTF	TGTGCCAGCAGCTTTGGGGACAGCGCTTATGGCTACACCTTC
-	TRBV25-1	-	TRBJ2-1	CASSKRQTYNEQFF	TGTGCCAGCAGTAAAAGACAGACATACAATGAGCAGTTCTTC
-	TRBV27	-	TRBJ2-2	CASSLIRGPPAGELFF	TGTGCCAGCAGTTTAATTAGGGGCCCTCCCGCCGGGGAGCTGTTTTTT
TRBD2	TRBV25-1	-	TRBJ2-3	CASSVGTSGRMGTQYF	TGTGCCAGCAGTGTCGGGACTAGCGGGAGGATGGGGACGCAGTATTTT